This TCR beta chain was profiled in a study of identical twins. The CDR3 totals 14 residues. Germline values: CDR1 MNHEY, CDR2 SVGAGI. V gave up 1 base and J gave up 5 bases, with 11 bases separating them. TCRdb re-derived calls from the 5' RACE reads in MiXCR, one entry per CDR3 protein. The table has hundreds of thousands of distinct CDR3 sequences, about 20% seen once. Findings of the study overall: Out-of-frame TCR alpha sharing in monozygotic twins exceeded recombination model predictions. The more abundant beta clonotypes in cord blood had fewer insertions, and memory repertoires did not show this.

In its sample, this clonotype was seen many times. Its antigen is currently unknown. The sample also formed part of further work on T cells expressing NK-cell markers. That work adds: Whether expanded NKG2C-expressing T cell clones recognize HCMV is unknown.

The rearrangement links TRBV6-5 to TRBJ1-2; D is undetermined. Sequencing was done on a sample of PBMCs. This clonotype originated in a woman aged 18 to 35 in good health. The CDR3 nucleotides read TGTGCCAGCAGTTACTTGGGCAGAGCATATGGCTACACCTTC. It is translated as CASSYLGRAYGYTF.